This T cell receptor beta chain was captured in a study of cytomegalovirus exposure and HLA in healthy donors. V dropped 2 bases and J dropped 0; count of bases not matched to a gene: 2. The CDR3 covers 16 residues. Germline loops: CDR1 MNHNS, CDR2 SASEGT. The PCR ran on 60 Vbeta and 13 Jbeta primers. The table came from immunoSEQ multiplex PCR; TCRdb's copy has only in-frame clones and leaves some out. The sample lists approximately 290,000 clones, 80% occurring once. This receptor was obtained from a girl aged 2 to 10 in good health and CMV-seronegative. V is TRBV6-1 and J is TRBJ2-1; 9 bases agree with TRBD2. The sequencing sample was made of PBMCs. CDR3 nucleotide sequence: TGTGCCAGCAGTGAATGGACTAGCGTCTCCTACAATGAGCAGTTCTTC. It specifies CASSEWTSVSYNEQFF.